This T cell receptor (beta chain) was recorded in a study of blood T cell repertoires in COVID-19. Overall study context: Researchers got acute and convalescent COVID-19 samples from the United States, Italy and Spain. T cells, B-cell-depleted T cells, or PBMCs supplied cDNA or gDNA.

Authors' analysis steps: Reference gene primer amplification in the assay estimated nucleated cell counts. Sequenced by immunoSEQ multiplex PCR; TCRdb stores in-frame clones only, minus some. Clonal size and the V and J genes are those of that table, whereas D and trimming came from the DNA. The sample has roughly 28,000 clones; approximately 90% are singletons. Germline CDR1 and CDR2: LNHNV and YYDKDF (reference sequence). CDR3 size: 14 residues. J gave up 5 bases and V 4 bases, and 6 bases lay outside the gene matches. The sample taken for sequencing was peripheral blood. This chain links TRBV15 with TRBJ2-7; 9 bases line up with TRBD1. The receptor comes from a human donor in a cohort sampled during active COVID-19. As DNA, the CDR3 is TGTGCCACCAGCATTGGGGACAGGGCCCACGAGCAGTACTTC. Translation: CATSIGDRAHEQYF. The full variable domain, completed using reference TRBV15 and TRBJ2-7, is DAMVIQNPRYQVTQFGKPVTLSCSQTLNHNVMYWYQQKSSQAPKLLFHYYDKDFNNEADTPDNFQSRRPNTSFCFLDIRSPGLGDTAMYLCATSIGDRAHEQYFGPGTRLTVT.